This record covers a single T cell receptor (beta chain). Its antigen is unknown. Per-base quality was not reported, and no clone a single base away is much larger than it. The data derive from a study of cytomegalovirus exposure and HLA in healthy donors (dated by TCRdb to about 2017). General notes on the study: An earlier analysis of several hundred of the donors reported about 250 Gb of sequence data and around 120 million unique TCR beta sequences from about 179 million T cells. An early release that covered around 590 HLA-typed donors contained approximately 300 gigabases of sequencing data and about 84 million unique TCR sequences. Among the roughly 410 genotyped donors, roughly 80% belonged to the genetic ancestry cluster associated with self-reported Caucasian donors. The study was designed to test whether signatures of past pathogen exposure could be identified by cataloging public T cell receptors. Using immunosequencing, the study profiled T cell repertoires from around 670 subjects and related those repertoires to cytomegalovirus serostatus. Besides the first cohort of more than 650 subjects, a separate validation cohort made up of 120 different subjects was used. To predict cytomegalovirus infection status, the study brought together high-throughput TCR immunosequencing, statistical association of individual TCRs with disease status, and machine learning. A later analysis re-analyzed previously published TCR beta repertoires from approximately 700 donors and added high-resolution HLA genotyping to study TCR occurrence patterns. Rather than drawing on any new phenotypic data, the later analysis identified candidate immune exposures from TCR beta sequences and the way those sequences occurred across donors. To decide whether each TCR beta V gene segment behaved as functional or pseudogenic, an earlier analysis of approximately 620 of the donors relied on high-throughput TCR beta sequencing. Alongside the repertoire data, information on donor age, sex, ethnicity and CMV serostatus was compiled. A later genetic analysis used genome-wide SNP genotypes for about 65% of the 666 donors, treating that subset as a discovery cohort. All discovery cohort repertoires had been generated using a single sequencing platform. Class I and class II HLA loci were covered by the typing at four-digit resolution. The number of donors typed differed by locus, with about 620-630 for A, B, C, DRB1 and DQB1, 522 for DQA1, 606 for DPA1, and some 440 for DPB1. Four to six DR-DQ haplotypes were handled as single units for association and clustering, since linkage in the cohort was strong. Among 350 to 400 genotyped donors of the cohort, an average of about 240,000 unique TCR beta nucleotide sequences were sequenced per donor, roughly 20% of them non-productive.

The cohort comprised fewer than 750 healthy bone marrow donors. All cohort members were sampled while nominally healthy, although unrecorded immune exposures were likely present. The donor was CMV seropositive and belonged to the group of 250 to 300 seropositive cohort members. A peripheral blood sample was collected from each donor, and TCR beta sequencing was performed on peripheral blood mononuclear cells. The Qiagen DNeasy Blood Extraction Kit was used to extract genomic DNA from the blood cell samples. General conclusions and limits of the study: Most CMV-associated TCR beta chains appeared to be HLA-restricted in a later analysis, and the HLA associations seemed to be driven largely by CMV exposure. Linkage disequilibrium might explain the correlated functional status among segregating V segments, but an unknown experimental factor could not be ruled out. A later analysis reported that several top co-occurrence clusters appeared linked to parvovirus B19, influenza, CMV and Epstein-Barr virus. Some IMGT-functional V segments, including TRBV6-2 and TRBV6-3, could not be distinguished by the 87-base-pair reads and were therefore excluded. In a later analysis, more than 15,000 TCR beta sequences were associated with specific HLA alleles at a false discovery rate of 0.05. Only TCR beta chains were sequenced in this cohort, and the absence of alpha or paired-chain data limited detectable features. When HLA alleles, especially DR and DQ, strongly co-occurred, attributing TCR associations to individual alleles was difficult. The presence/absence analyses assumed that sequencing depth was roughly uniform across donors, and that assumption may not be true. A later analysis found that HLA-associated TCR beta chains were more clonally expanded and had lower generation probabilities than equally common non-associated chains. Cytomegalovirus status was reported to be diagnosed by the classifier with high specificity and sensitivity in both the original and validation cohorts. For the cohort, immune exposure information was limited to CMV serostatus. A later analysis found that TCR association rates varied across HLA loci, with DRB1 alleles showing the most associated TCRs and HLA-C alleles the fewest. A further reported finding was that TCR beta sequences accurately predicted the HLA-A and HLA-B alleles for most subjects in the first cohort. The sequencing pipeline was judged likely to have produced a cluster of highly shared sequence variants as a technical artifact. About 17 rarely observed V segments, including chromosome 9 orphons, were excluded from the earlier analysis of some 590 of the donors because counts were too low. V-gene and J-gene trimming of TCR beta chains was associated with a missense DCLRE1C variant in a later genetic analysis, and the association was replicated in an independent cohort. According to a later genetic analysis, donors in an Asian-associated ancestry cluster had fewer N-insertions in productive TCRs than the approximately 700-donor mean. Across donors, most TCR sequences were observed very rarely, whereas some public TCRs were present in many individuals. In the study, 150 to 200 TCR beta chains were listed as associated with cytomegalovirus. In vitro tests confirmed that a few of the cytomegalovirus-associated TCR beta chains recognize cytomegalovirus antigens. Because HLA typing was missing for some donors at each locus, association tests included only the typed subset. An earlier analysis of approximately 590 of the donors showed that most TCR beta V segments appeared in productive rearrangements either about 87% or about 30% of the time, which broadly matched IMGT annotations. According to the authors, the approach could potentially be generalized to other disease states and immunological phenotypes.

Receptor libraries were prepared by the immunoSEQ multiplex PCR assay. For the multiplex PCR, a mixture combining 60 forward primers for TCR Vbeta segments and 13 reverse primers for TCR Jbeta segments was used. The CDR3 region of rearranged TCR beta genes was amplified from genomic DNA with a multiplex PCR assay. The Illumina HiSeq System was used to sequence the amplified TCR beta libraries as 87-base-pair reads. The published analysis was carried out like this. A later analysis counted tens of millions of unique TCR beta chains across the 550 to 700 repertoires, and some 12 million of these chains were shared by at least two donors. Raw reads were error-corrected and collapsed into unique sequences with a nearest-neighbor algorithm that merged closely related sequences to remove PCR and sequencing errors. CDR3 sequences were aligned to IMGT reference sequences to assign V, D and J gene segments. Each retained sequence needed at least a six-nucleotide match to both a V gene segment and a J gene segment. A rearrangement counted as productive if the CDR3 had no stop codons and remained in frame with V and J, and every other rearrangement counted as non-productive. Following IMGT convention, CDR3 was defined as the stretch from the second conserved V-encoded cysteine to the conserved J-encoded phenylalanine. In an earlier analysis of roughly 610 of the donors, sequences lacking an unambiguous match to a single V gene segment were excluded. In an earlier analysis of approximately 590 of the donors, V segments were called functional above 56.7% productive rearrangements and were called segregating when the between-donor standard deviation exceeded 5%. A statistical classification framework was built for diagnosing cytomegalovirus status from the catalog of TCR beta chain sequences. In a later analysis, TCR nucleotide sequences were compared against IMGT/GENE-DB human TR gene sequences so that V and J genes could be assigned. Using the TCRdist pipeline, a later analysis assigned CDR3 sequences along with most-parsimonious VDJ recombination scenarios. In a later analysis, each TCR beta chain was defined by its CDR3 amino acid sequence together with its V-gene family, and reads without a unique V-gene family were excluded. A later analysis removed 592 highly shared, low-generation-probability nucleotide sequences to deal with suspected cross-contamination and a sequencing artifact. A later analysis calculated a clonal expansion index for each public chain from normalized within-repertoire ranks of inferred template counts. A later analysis computed generation probabilities with a VDJ recombination model fitted to out-of-frame rearrangements, and checked the results against IGoR. A later analysis scored TCR-TCR, TCR-HLA and TCR-CMV co-occurrence with hypergeometric tests, applying a repertoire-size bias correction to TCR pairs. To estimate false discovery rates, a later analysis permuted the HLA or CMV assignments 20 times. In a later analysis, co-occurring TCRs were grouped using DBSCAN, with TCRdist sequence similarity added in when clustering inside HLA-allele-positive subsets. For co-occurrence clustering, repertoires with fewer than 30,000 or more than 120,000 public chains were excluded, along with several repertoires with anomalous nucleotide sharing. TCRdb retrieved this table from immuneACCESS and kept in-frame rearrangements only. Not all clones are present; in checked studies, unresolved V genes account for under half, and no reason is known for the remainder. The DNA was the basis for D and trimming; V, J and clone size are from that table. The sample data list approximately 70,000 clones, and 72% of these were observed just once. Of the sample, roughly an eighth falls within the top ten clones.

CDR1 SGHNT and CDR2 YYREEE were looked up in the germline V gene (reference sequence). The CDR3 holds 17 amino acids from the cysteine to the phenylalanine. The CDR3 DNA has 51 bases and is translated from base 1. Clipping removes 4 bases from V and 5 bases from J, with 12 as the unmatched junction base count. The chain joins TRBV5-4 to TRBJ2-2, with TRBD2 matching 9 junction bases. The sample taken for sequencing was PBMCs. The TCR was taken from a woman in her thirties or forties in good health and CMV-seropositive. The CDR3 amino acid sequence is: CASSKASSGVPTGELFF. The nucleotide sequence is TGTGCCAGCAGCAAAGCTTCTAGCGGGGTACCTACCGGGGAGCTGTTTTTT. The CDR3, completed at both ends by the reference TRBV5-4 and TRBJ2-2 genes, gives the full variable domain ETGVTQSPTHLIKTRGQQVTLRCSSQSGHNTVSWYQQALGQGPQFIFQYYREEENGRGNFPPRFSGLQFPNYSSELNVNALELDDSALYLCASSKASSGVPTGELFFGEGSRLTVL.